This T cell receptor (beta chain) was recorded in a study of metastatic and nonmetastatic thyroid tumors (dated by TCRdb to the early 2020s). As for the study more broadly: For patients with malignant and with benign thyroid disease, the researchers compared repertoires between peripheral blood samples and tumor or nodule tissue samples.

Overall results and qualifications from the work: In both blood and tumor samples, malignant tumors were reported to have significantly higher TCR beta diversity than benign nodules.

No treatment had been received by any patient before thyroid surgery. The study retrospectively analysed patient clinical samples collected from about 2011 to 2018 using T-cell receptor beta sequencing. This clone has just a few counts. This clone's antigen is unknown. No base-level quality is on record; no much larger clone is a single base apart. Libraries came from PCR. The sequencer was an Illumina HiSeq 4000. High-throughput sequencing was used to profile the CDR3 region of the TCR beta-chain in every patient. The original methods were these. Drawing on CDR3 differences between clinicopathological groups, the researchers built a classifier meant to tell apart patients with distant-metastatic papillary thyroid cancer. The Shannon index was used to assess repertoire diversity, and the Morisita-Horn index was used to assess tumor-blood repertoire similarity. TCRdb reprocessed the public reads (quality trimming at Q25 with fastp, clone calling with MiXCR) and kept in-frame beta chains. The V and J calls here are based on TCRdb, not the publication. This sample has 15,000 to 20,000 clones in its table, and around 32% of those were observed once. The ten largest make up roughly 12% of the sample.

In the germline V gene, CDR1 corresponds to MNHEY and CDR2 to SVGAGI. V is pared back by 2 bases and J by 6 bases, with 11 bases lying between the germline termini. The CDR3, cysteine through phenylalanine, is 13 amino acids long. This entry keeps only the CDR3 DNA: 39 bases, framed from base 1. Material for sequencing was tumor tissue. The sequence is built from TRBV6-5 and TRBJ2-7, and perhaps TRBD1 as D gene, on 6 matching bases. This receptor was identified in a male donor with papillary thyroid cancer or a benign thyroid nodule (not recorded which). Some clones in this sample may be carry-over from other donors' samples. The CDR3 protein is CASSYGQLGEQYF. The bases are TGTGCCAGCAGTTACGGACAGCTTGGCGAGCAGTACTTC.